The 25 T cell receptor beta chains given below trace back to one sample, sequenced in a study of patients and donors after allogeneic stem cell transplantation. Each CDR3 protein gets one entry after TCRdb re-called the RT-PCR reads with MiXCR. The sample consists of about 200,000 distinct CDR3 sequences, 38% of them appearing once. Sequenced: blood, either unsorted or a sorted T cell fraction (not recorded which). These receptor sequences come from a human donor who was either an allogeneic HSCT recipient or a stem cell or donor lymphocyte infusion donor (not recorded which). It is not recorded whose cells these are; they may come from a transplant donor.

The genes are TRBV12-3 or TRBV12-4 and TRBJ2-4, with no clear D. The CDR3 totals 14 residues. V lost 3 bases and J 0 bases, leaving 6 bases between the germline ends. The CDR3, as DNA: TGTGCCAGCAGTTTGTCTTTAGCCAAAAACATTCAGTACTTC. Residues: CASSLSLAKNIQYF.

V is TRBV18 and J is TRBJ2-5; D is ambiguous. Germline V gene lookup returns CDR1 KGHSH and CDR2 LQKENI. V lost 3 bases and J lost 5, with 10 bases in between. The CDR3 spans 13 residues. For the CDR3, the DNA is TGTGCCAGCTCACCCCCGGCATGGGAGACCCAGTACTTC. This gives the protein CASSPPAWETQYF.

The chain uses TRBV2 and TRBJ1-4; TRBD1 aligns across 8 bases. Germline CDR1 SNHLY, CDR2 FYNNEI. The CDR3 has 16 residues. The J segment lost 2 bases and the V segment lost 3 bases, leaving 5 bases of the junction unmatched. The CDR3 region is CASSDPGGITNEKLFF. In DNA form, the CDR3 reads TGTGCCAGCAGTGACCCAGGGGGCATCACTAATGAAAAACTGTTTTTT.

The chain recombines TRBV4-1 with TRBJ1-5; tentatively, D is TRBD1 (6 bases). Germline lookup yields CDR1 MGHRA and CDR2 YSYEKL. The CDR3 spans 15 residues. With 0 bases removed from V and 6 bases from J, the gap between germline ends came to 12 bases. This CDR3 reads CASSQEGGLGQPQHF. The CDR3 nucleotides read TGCGCCAGCAGCCAAGAAGGGGGACTCGGTCAGCCCCAGCATTTT.

The chain joins TRBV29-1 to TRBJ1-1; D is unresolved. The CDR3 is 13 amino acids. Trimming pared 4 bases from V and 0 bases from J, leaving 9 bases between. Germline lookup yields CDR1 SQVTM and CDR2 ANQGSEA. The CDR3 spells CSVAVPLNTEAFF. CDR3 coding DNA: TGCAGCGTTGCCGTACCCCTGAACACTGAAGCTTTCTTT.

The CDR3 region has the DNA TGTGCCAGCAGCTTGGAAGGGGGCAGGGCCCCTTCGAATGGCTACACCTTC. It specifies CASSLEGGRAPSNGYTF. The chain uses TRBV5-4 and TRBJ1-2; 7 nucleotides line up with TRBD1. The V and J ends lost 0 bases and 6 bases, in that order; junction bases with no gene match: 14. Germline V gene sequence: CDR1 SGHNT, CDR2 YYREEE (reference sequence). The length of the CDR3 is 17 residues. Variable domain in full (rest from reference TRBV5-4 and TRBJ1-2): ETGVTQSPTHLIKTRGQQVTLRCSSQSGHNTVSWYQQALGQGPQFIFQYYREEENGRGNFPPRFSGLQFPNYSSELNVNALELDDSALYLCASSLEGGRAPSNGYTFGSGTRLTVV.

This clonotype was seen more than once but under ten times. The chain uses TRBV30 and TRBJ2-3, with 9 bases identical to TRBD1. CDR3 size: 16 residues. V shed 2 bases and J 3 bases; nucleotides not matched to a gene: 9. Germline V gene data show CDR1 as GTSNPN and CDR2 as SVGIG (reference sequence). As DNA, the CDR3 is TGTGCCTGGAGTACCCACGGGACAGGGCTGACAGATACGCAGTATTTT. Its protein is CAWSTHGTGLTDTQYF. Full variable domain (remainder filled in from reference TRBV30 and TRBJ2-3): SQTIHQWPATLVQPVGSPLSLECTVEGTSNPNLYWYRQAAGRGLQLLFYSVGIGQISSEVPQNLSASRPQDRQFILSSKKLLLSDSGFYLCAWSTHGTGLTDTQYFGPGTRLTVL.

The chain employs TRBV29-1 and TRBJ2-5; unclear D gene. V was clipped by 6 bases and J by 3 bases, with 5 bases between them. The germline gives CDR1 SQVTM, CDR2 ANQGSEA. CDR3 size: 10 residues. In DNA, the CDR3 is TGCAGCGTCGACAAAGAGACCCAGTACTTC. Protein: CSVDKETQYF.

This chain links TRBV5-1 with TRBJ1-6; 8 bases line up with TRBD1. Germline V lookup: CDR1 SGHRS, CDR2 YFSETQ. Trimming took 4 bases from V and 8 from J; bases not matched to a gene: 5. The CDR3 is 14 residues long. CDR3 DNA: TGCGCCAGCAGCCCTGCGGACAGGGATTCACCCCTCCACTTT. It encodes CASSPADRDSPLHF.

The V call is TRBV3-1, the J call TRBJ1-6; TRBD1 matches 7 bases. V gave up 4 bases and J gave up 7 bases; unmatched junction bases: 10. This CDR3 spans 16 amino acids. Germline CDR1 is LGHDT and CDR2 is YNNKEL (reference sequence). The CDR3 nucleotides are TGTGCCAGCAGCCCTCCTCGACAGGGAAGGAATTCACCCCTCCACTTT. Translated: CASSPPRQGRNSPLHF.

This clonotype has more than one count but fewer than ten. The chain carries TRBV12-3 or TRBV12-4 and TRBJ1-4; D remains unclear. Trimming took 6 bases from V and 8 from J, leaving 16 bases between them. The CDR3 consists of 14 residues. CDR3 loop: CASRKFRKTEKLFF. As DNA, the CDR3 is TGTGCCAGCAGAAAGTTCAGAAAAACCGAAAAACTGTTTTTT.

This sequence joins TRBV29-1 and TRBJ2-1, with D maybe TRBD1 (6 bases). The CDR3 consists of 11 residues. Per the germline V gene, CDR1 is SQVTM and CDR2 is ANQGSEA. With 4 bases removed from V and 15 bases from J, the gap between germline ends came to 16 bases. The CDR3 spells CSVGTVFDRFF. CDR3 in DNA: TGCAGCGTTGGGACAGTTTTCGATCGGTTCTTC.

This clonotype was recorded a few times. The CDR3 region is CATAEVGGQMGTDTQYF. The CDR3, as DNA: TGTGCCACCGCTGAAGTGGGGGGACAGATGGGCACAGATACGCAGTATTTT. The chain combines TRBV24-1 with TRBJ2-3; tentatively, D is TRBD1 (7 bases). CDR1 is KGHDR, CDR2 SFDVKD, per germline. This CDR3 spans 17 amino acids. Trimming removed 9 bases from V and 1 base from J, with 22 bases in between.

V usage is TRBV28 and J usage is TRBJ2-7, with D tentatively TRBD1 (6 bases). V was clipped by 6 bases and J by 4 bases, with 22 bases between them. This CDR3 is built from 16 residues. Per germline, CDR1 MDHEN and CDR2 SYDVKM. As DNA, the CDR3 is TGTGCCAGCAGCCCTTTAAGGGTAGGGGGTAGTTACGAGCAGTACTTC. Its protein product is CASSPLRVGGSYEQYF.

This clonotype was seen more than once but under ten times. The chain links TRBV7-9 to TRBJ1-5, with no clear D. Trimming removed 0 bases from V and 4 bases from J, with 4 bases in between. Germline V gene data show CDR1 as SEHNR and CDR2 as FQNEAQ (reference sequence). The CDR3 sequence is 13 residues long. CDR3 region: CASSLAANQPQHF. CDR3 bases: TGTGCCAGCAGCTTAGCCGCGAATCAGCCCCAGCATTTT.

The V call is TRBV4-2, the J call TRBJ2-7, with D possibly called TRBD1 or TRBD2 (5 bases each). Germline values: CDR1 LGHNA, CDR2 YNFKEQ. This CDR3 has 17 residues. Between the trimmed V and J ends, which lost 0 bases and 0 bases, there was a span of 15 bases. CDR3 region: CASSQESDWDASYEQYF. The CDR3 nucleotides read TGTGCCAGCAGCCAAGAATCTGACTGGGACGCCTCCTACGAGCAGTACTTC.

This sequence joins TRBV20-1 and TRBJ2-1; no clear D gene. V gave up 3 bases and J gave up 8 bases, with 20 bases separating them. Germline V gene sequence: CDR1 DFQATT, CDR2 SNEGSKA (reference sequence). This CDR3 has 15 amino acids. The CDR3 loop reads CSASITGSRADEQFF. In nucleotides, the CDR3 is TGCAGTGCTAGTATTACTGGGTCTAGGGCCGATGAGCAGTTCTTC.

The genes are TRBV20-1 and TRBJ2-7; 7 bases agree with TRBD1. Germline V gene sequence: CDR1 DFQATT, CDR2 SNEGSKA (reference sequence). The trim removed 2 bases at V and 0 bases at J, leaving 4 bases unmatched. The CDR3 runs to 14 residues. CDR3 in DNA: TGCAGTGCTAGAACGGACAGGAGCTCCTACGAGCAGTACTTC. Encoded protein: CSARTDRSSYEQYF.

This clonotype was detected a few times. V gene TRBV7-9 combines with J gene TRBJ1-2, with D perhaps matching TRBD1 (6 bases). Germline V gene sequence: CDR1 SEHNR, CDR2 FQNEAQ (reference sequence). The CDR3 consists of 15 residues. V lost 0 bases and J lost 6, with 14 bases in between. CDR3 protein: CASSLALGAQNGYTF. The DNA for the CDR3 is TGTGCCAGCAGCTTAGCATTGGGGGCGCAAAATGGCTACACCTTC.

This chain links TRBV12-3 or TRBV12-4 with TRBJ2-7; a possible D gene is TRBD2 (6 bases). V gave up 6 bases and J gave up 0 bases, with 15 bases separating them. The CDR3 sequence is 15 residues long. DNA of the CDR3: TGTGCCAGCAGCCGTGGGGGGTTGAGCTCCTACGAGCAGTACTTC. Translated: CASSRGGLSSYEQYF.

This clonotype was observed a few times. The rearrangement uses TRBV5-1 and TRBJ2-3, with D tentatively TRBD1 (6 bases). CDR3 size: 17 residues. Trimming cost V 3 bases and J 3 bases, with 20 bases left between them. The germline CDR1 and CDR2 sequences are SGHRS and YFSETQ. The CDR3 reads CASSSGRQAQPTDTQYF. The CDR3 DNA follows: TGCGCCAGCAGCTCGGGCCGACAGGCCCAACCGACAGATACGCAGTATTTT.

This clonotype was seen only a few times. The V call is TRBV5-1, the J call TRBJ2-5; D is possibly TRBD1 (5 bases). Per germline, CDR1 SGHRS and CDR2 YFSETQ. V dropped 9 bases and J dropped 4 bases, with 19 bases sitting between them. The CDR3 is made up of 14 amino acids. CDR3 region: CATSFQGTGETQYF. The CDR3, as DNA: TGCGCCACCTCATTCCAGGGTACGGGAGAGACCCAGTACTTC.

This chain joins TRBV20-1 and TRBJ1-1, with a tentative D call TRBD1 (6 bases). From germline, CDR1 is DFQATT and CDR2 SNEGSKA (reference sequence). Trimming stripped 0 bases from V and 4 bases from J, with 12 bases between. The CDR3 has 14 residues. In nucleotides, the CDR3 is TGCAGTGCTAGAGAGGGAGGGGGGAGCACTGAAGCTTTCTTT. It specifies CSAREGGGSTEAFF.

This chain connects TRBV3-1 to TRBJ2-1, with D possibly matching TRBD1 (5 bases). The CDR3 totals 15 residues. Germline V gene data show CDR1 as LGHDT and CDR2 as YNNKEL (reference sequence). With 4 bases removed from V and 5 bases from J, the gap between germline ends came to 15 bases. The CDR3 bases are TGTGCCAGCAGCCCGCATGGGGCAGAGCACAATGAGCAGTTCTTC. Translating gives CASSPHGAEHNEQFF.

The sample holds a few counts of this clonotype. The rearrangement joins TRBV12-3 or TRBV12-4 to TRBJ1-1; 7 positions agree with TRBD1. The J segment lost 4 bases and the V segment lost 3 bases, leaving 5 bases of the junction unmatched. CDR3 size: 14 residues. CDR3 residues: CASSLLGGGTEAFF. The CDR3 DNA reads as TGTGCCAGCAGTTTGTTAGGGGGCGGCACTGAAGCTTTCTTT.